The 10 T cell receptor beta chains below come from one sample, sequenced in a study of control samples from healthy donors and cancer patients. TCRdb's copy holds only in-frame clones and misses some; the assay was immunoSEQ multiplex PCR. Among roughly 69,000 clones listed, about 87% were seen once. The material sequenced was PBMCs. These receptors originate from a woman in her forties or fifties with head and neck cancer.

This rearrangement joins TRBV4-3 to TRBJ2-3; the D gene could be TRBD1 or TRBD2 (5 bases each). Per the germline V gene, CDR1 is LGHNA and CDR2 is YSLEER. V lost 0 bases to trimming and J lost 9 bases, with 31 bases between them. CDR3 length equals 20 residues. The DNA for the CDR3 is TGCGCCAGCAGCCAAGACAGACAGAGGGCGAAGATCTACTCCGGTCTCACGCAGTATTTT. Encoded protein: CASSQDRQRAKIYSGLTQYF.

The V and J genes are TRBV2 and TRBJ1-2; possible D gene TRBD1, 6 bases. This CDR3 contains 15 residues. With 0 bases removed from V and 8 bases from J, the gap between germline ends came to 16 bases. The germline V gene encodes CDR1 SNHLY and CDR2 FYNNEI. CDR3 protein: CASSEAGGWTEGYTF. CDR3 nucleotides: TGTGCCAGCAGTGAAGCGGGGGGGTGGACAGAGGGCTACACCTTC.

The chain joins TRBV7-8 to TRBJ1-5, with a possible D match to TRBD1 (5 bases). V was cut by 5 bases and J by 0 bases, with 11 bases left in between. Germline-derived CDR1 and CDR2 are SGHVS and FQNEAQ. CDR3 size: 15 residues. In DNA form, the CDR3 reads TGTGCCAGCAGCGCGGGACTACTTAGCAATCAGCCCCAGCATTTT. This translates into CASSAGLLSNQPQHF.

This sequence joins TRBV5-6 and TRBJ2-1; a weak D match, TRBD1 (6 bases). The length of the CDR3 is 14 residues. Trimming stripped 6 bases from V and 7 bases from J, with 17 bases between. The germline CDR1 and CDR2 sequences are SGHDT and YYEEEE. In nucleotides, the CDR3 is TGTGCCAGCAACCGGGTGGGGGCCAGAAATGAGCAGTTCTTC. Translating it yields CASNRVGARNEQFF.

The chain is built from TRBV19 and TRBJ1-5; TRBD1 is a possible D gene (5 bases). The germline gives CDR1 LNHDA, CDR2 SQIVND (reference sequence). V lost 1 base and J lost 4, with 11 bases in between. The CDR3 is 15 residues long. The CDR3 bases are TGTGCCAGTAGTATAGTCCTGGGACTTAATCAGCCCCAGCATTTT. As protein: CASSIVLGLNQPQHF.

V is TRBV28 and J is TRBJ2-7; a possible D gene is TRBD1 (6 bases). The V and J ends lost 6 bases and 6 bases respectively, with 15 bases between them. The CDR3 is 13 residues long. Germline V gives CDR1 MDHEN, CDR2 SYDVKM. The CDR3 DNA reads TGTGCCAGCAGACCAACAACAGGGAGCGAGCAGTACTTC. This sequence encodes CASRPTTGSEQYF.

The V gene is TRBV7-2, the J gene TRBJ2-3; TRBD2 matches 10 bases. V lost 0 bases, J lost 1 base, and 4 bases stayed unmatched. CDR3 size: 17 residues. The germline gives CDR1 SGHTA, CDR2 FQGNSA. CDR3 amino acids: CASSLARLAGGTDTQYF. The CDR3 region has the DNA TGTGCCAGCAGCTTAGCGAGGCTAGCGGGGGGCACAGATACGCAGTATTTT.

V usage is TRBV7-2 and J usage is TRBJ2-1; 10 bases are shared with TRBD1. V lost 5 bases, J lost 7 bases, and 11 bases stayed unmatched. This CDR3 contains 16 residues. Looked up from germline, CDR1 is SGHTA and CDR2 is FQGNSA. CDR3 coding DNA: TGTGCCAGCAGCGGTAGACAGGGGGCCGGGTGGAATGAGCAGTTCTTC. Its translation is CASSGRQGAGWNEQFF.

The chain's CDR3 is CASSFRGGDQPQHF. As DNA, the CDR3 is TGTGCCAGCAGTTTTAGGGGGGGCGACCAGCCCCAGCATTTT. J is TRBJ1-5 and V is TRBV27; possible D gene TRBD1, 6 bases. CDR1 and CDR2 (germline): MNHEY, SMNVEV (reference sequence). There are 14 residues in the CDR3. V lost 3 bases and J lost 7, with 13 bases in between.

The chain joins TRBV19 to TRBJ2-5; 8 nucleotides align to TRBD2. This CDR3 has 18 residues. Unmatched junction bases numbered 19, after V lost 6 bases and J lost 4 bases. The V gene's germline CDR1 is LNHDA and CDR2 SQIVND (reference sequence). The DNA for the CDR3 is TGTGCCAGTAGAAGAAGCGGGGGCGCCTTGGTGGGAATAGAGACCCAGTACTTC. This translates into CASRRSGGALVGIETQYF. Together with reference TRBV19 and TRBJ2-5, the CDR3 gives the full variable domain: DGGITQSPKYLFRKEGQNVTLSCEQNLNHDAMYWYRQDPGQGLRLIYYSQIVNDFQKGDIAEGYSVSREKKESFPLTVTSAQKNPTAFYLCASRRSGGALVGIETQYFGPGTRLLVL.